This TCR beta chain appears in the sequencing data of a study of beta chain features in type 1 diabetes. Whole-study findings and limits: When Type 1 diabetes patients were examined, their TCRB CDR3s proved moderately but significantly shorter in all four CD4+ subsets. HLA effects on TCRB rearrangement stayed unresolved here.

CDR1 is SGHNT and CDR2 is YYREEE in the germline V gene (reference sequence). The V end lost 7 bases, the J end lost 10 bases, and 15 bases lay between the germline ends. The CDR3 contains 13 residues. The entirety of the isolated RNA underwent reverse transcription, so expressed TCRB transcripts were sequenced. Assay: immunoSEQ multiplex PCR; the TCRdb copy retains only in-frame clones and omits some. The sample contains a few hundred thousand clones, roughly 17% of which appear only once. As regards this clone: Its antigen is as yet unknown.

The TCR originated in a man younger than 40 with type 1 diabetes. V and J are TRBV5-4 and TRBJ2-6; D is ambiguous. Sequencing used naive CD4+ T cells from blood. This chain's CDR3 is CASSAAAGNVLTF. CDR3 sequence (DNA): TGTGCCAGCTCTGCTGCGGCAGGTAACGTCCTGACTTTC.